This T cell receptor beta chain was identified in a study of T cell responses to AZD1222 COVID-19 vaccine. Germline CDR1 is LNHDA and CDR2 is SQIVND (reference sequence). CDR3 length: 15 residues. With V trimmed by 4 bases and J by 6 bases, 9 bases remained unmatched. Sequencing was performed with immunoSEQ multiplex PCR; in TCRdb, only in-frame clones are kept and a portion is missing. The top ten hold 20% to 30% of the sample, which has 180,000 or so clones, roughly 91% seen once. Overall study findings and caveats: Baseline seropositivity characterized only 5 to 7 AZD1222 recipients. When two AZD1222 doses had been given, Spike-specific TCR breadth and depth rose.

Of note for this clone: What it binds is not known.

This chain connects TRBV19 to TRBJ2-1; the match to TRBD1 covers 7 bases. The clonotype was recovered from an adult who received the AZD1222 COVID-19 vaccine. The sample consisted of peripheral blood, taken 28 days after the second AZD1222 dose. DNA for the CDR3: TGTGCCAGTAGTACCCAGGGGGTGGGAACCAATGAGCAGTTCTTC. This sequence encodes CASSTQGVGTNEQFF.